This passage covers 15 T cell receptor beta chains from one sample sequenced in a study of shared clonotypes between healthy human individuals. It was CD45RO-negative cells, positively selected for CCR7, that made up naive CD8 cells, with terminally differentiated effector memory CD45RA+ cells excluded. Measured with immunoSEQ multiplex PCR; TCRdb has only the in-frame clones, and not every one. The table has about 2 million clones, about 95% seen once. The sample comprised naive CD8+ T cells sorted from blood. These TCRs come from a young man in good health.

The chain combines TRBV27 with TRBJ1-5; D gene ambiguous. The germline V gene has CDR1 MNHEY and CDR2 SMNVEV (reference sequence). The germline V and J ends were trimmed by 0 bases and 0 bases, with 9 bases remaining between them. This CDR3 is built from 16 residues. This CDR3 reads CASSLSPGISNQPQHF. The CDR3 DNA is TGTGCCAGCAGTTTATCACCCGGTATTAGCAATCAGCCCCAGCATTTT.

This chain connects TRBV7-9 to TRBJ2-1; no clear D gene. Trimming removed 2 bases from V and 4 bases from J, with 9 bases in between. The CDR3 extends over 14 amino acids. From germline, CDR1 is SEHNR and CDR2 FQNEAQ (reference sequence). The CDR3 DNA reads TGTGCCAGCAGCTTATTGCCGCTGTACAATGAGCAGTTCTTC. Protein sequence: CASSLLPLYNEQFF.

The gene calls are TRBV19 and TRBJ2-7; the D gene could be TRBD1 or TRBD2 (5 bases each). Germline assignment: CDR1 LNHDA and CDR2 SQIVND (reference sequence). This CDR3 spans 14 amino acids. V was trimmed by 10 bases and J by 2 bases, leaving 18 bases between them. The CDR3 DNA reads as TGTGCCACGTCAATAGCGACAGCCACCTACGAGCAGTACTTC. It is translated as CATSIATATYEQYF. Supplemented by reference TRBV19 and TRBJ2-7, the full variable domain reads DGGITQSPKYLFRKEGQNVTLSCEQNLNHDAMYWYRQDPGQGLRLIYYSQIVNDFQKGDIAEGYSVSREKKESFPLTVTSAQKNPTAFYLCATSIATATYEQYFGPGTRLTVT.

V gene TRBV9 combines with J gene TRBJ1-1; 8 bases fit TRBD1. Trimming cost V 6 bases and J 0 bases; bases outside gene matches: 10. Germline CDR1 is SGDLS and CDR2 is YYNGEE. There are 16 residues in the CDR3. Here the CDR3 reads CASNAGQGLMNTEAFF. The CDR3 DNA follows: TGTGCCAGCAATGCTGGACAGGGCCTCATGAACACTGAAGCTTTCTTT. Variable domain in full (rest from reference TRBV9 and TRBJ1-1): DSGVTQTPKHLITATGQRVTLRCSPRSGDLSVYWYQQSLDQGLQFLIQYYNGEERAKGNILERFSAQQFPDLHSELNLSSLELGDSALYFCASNAGQGLMNTEAFFGQGTRLTVV.

This rearrangement joins TRBV28 to TRBJ2-7; D tentatively reads TRBD1 or TRBD2 (5 bases each). The CDR3 runs 14 residues. The germline gives CDR1 MDHEN, CDR2 SYDVKM. Trimming removed 6 bases from V and 2 bases from J, with 14 bases in between. CDR3 coding DNA: TGTGCCAGCAGCGGGACCGCGACCCCCTACGAGCAGTACTTC. Its protein is CASSGTATPYEQYF.

This rearrangement joins TRBV7-6 to TRBJ2-3; possibly TRBD2 for D (5 bases). The V gene lost 2 bases and the J gene lost 0 bases, with 15 bases spanning the gap. CDR1 SGHVS and CDR2 FNYEAQ come from the germline V gene. The CDR3 totals 17 residues. The CDR3 bases are TGTGCCAGCAGCTTATCGGGGAGCAGCGTGAGCACAGATACGCAGTATTTT. Protein: CASSLSGSSVSTDTQYF.

The V gene is TRBV13, the J gene TRBJ1-1, with unresolved D. CDR3 size: 13 residues. The V end was cut by 1 base, the J end by 1 base, with 4 bases between. From germline, CDR1 is PRHDT and CDR2 FYEKMQ (reference sequence). The CDR3 loop is CASSLAANTEAFF. CDR3 bases: TGTGCCAGCAGCTTAGCGGCGAACACTGAAGCTTTCTTT. Full variable domain (remainder filled in from reference TRBV13 and TRBJ1-1): AAGVIQSPRHLIKEKRETATLKCYPIPRHDTVYWYQQGPGQDPQFLISFYEKMQSDKGSIPDRFSAQQFSDYHSELNMSSLELGDSALYFCASSLAANTEAFFGQGTRLTVV.

The chain employs TRBV30 and TRBJ2-1; D might be TRBD1 (6 bases). V was cut by 0 bases and J by 9 bases, with 15 bases left in between. The V gene's germline CDR1 is GTSNPN and CDR2 SVGIG (reference sequence). The CDR3 has 14 amino acids. As DNA, the CDR3 is TGTGCCTGGAGTGTGGGGGCAGGGTGGATTGAGCAGTTCTTC. Protein sequence: CAWSVGAGWIEQFF.

About this clone itself: Other DNA sequences in this specimen translate into the identical CDR3. This chain joins TRBV6-5 and TRBJ2-1; 11 positions agree with TRBD2. This CDR3 region has 15 residues. J was trimmed by 4 bases and V by 3 bases; bases with no gene match: 2. Germline CDR1 is MNHEY and CDR2 is SVGAGI. The chain's CDR3 is CASSYGTSGYNEQFF. The CDR3 region has the DNA TGTGCCAGCAGTTATGGGACTAGCGGATACAATGAGCAGTTCTTC.

The rearrangement uses TRBV14 and TRBJ2-5; possibly TRBD2 for D (6 bases). Germline V gene lookup returns CDR1 SGHDN and CDR2 FVKESK. Trimming left V 2 bases short and J 5 bases short, with 18 bases between. The length of the CDR3 is 16 residues. CDR3 residues: CASSQKRGGAGETQYF. The CDR3, as DNA: TGTGCCAGCAGCCAAAAGAGAGGAGGGGCTGGCGAGACCCAGTACTTC.

V and J are TRBV11-3 and TRBJ2-7, with 12 positions matching TRBD1. Germline V gene data show CDR1 as SGHNT and CDR2 as YENEEA. This CDR3 has 14 residues. V lost 3 bases, J lost 7 bases, and 4 bases stayed unmatched. The CDR3 DNA reads TGTGCCAGCAGCTTTGGGACAGGGGGCGGGGAGCAGTACTTC. It translates to CASSFGTGGGEQYF.

CDR3 sequence: CASSLALGGGDTGELFF. CDR3 nucleotides: TGCGCCAGCAGCCTGGCGTTGGGCGGGGGGGACACCGGGGAGCTGTTTTTT. The chain carries TRBV4-1 and TRBJ2-2, with TRBD2 matching over 9 bases. V gave up 4 bases and J gave up 3 bases; unmatched junction bases: 9. CDR1 MGHRA and CDR2 YSYEKL come from the germline V gene. This CDR3 is built from 17 residues.

Remarks on this clone: Other DNA sequences of this sample code for an identical CDR3. The chain uses TRBV9 and TRBJ2-3; TRBD1 aligns across 9 bases. J was trimmed by 3 bases and V by 4 bases; bases with no gene match: 6. Germline V gene sequence: CDR1 SGDLS, CDR2 YYNGEE. This CDR3 comprises 15 residues. As DNA, the CDR3 is TGTGCCAGCAGCACACAGGGGGCTGGGACAGATACGCAGTATTTT. Translated: CASSTQGAGTDTQYF.

The chain joins TRBV7-8 to TRBJ2-1, with TRBD1 as a possible D gene (6 bases). Trimming shortened V by 5 bases and J by 8 bases, and 16 bases separated the two germline ends. Germline V CDR1 and CDR2: SGHVS, FQNEAQ. The CDR3 has 14 amino acids. CDR3 nucleotide sequence: TGTGCCAGCAGCACATCCGGGACACGCGATGAGCAGTTCTTC. Residues: CASSTSGTRDEQFF.

The chain recombines TRBV4-3 with TRBJ2-2; no clear D gene. The CDR3 is 14 residues long. Trimming removed 3 bases from V and 0 bases from J, with 5 bases in between. Germline values: CDR1 LGHNA, CDR2 YSLEER. The CDR3 spells CASSQWTNTGELFF. The CDR3 nucleotides read TGCGCCAGCAGCCAGTGGACGAACACCGGGGAGCTGTTTTTT.